This entry describes one TCR beta chain. Its matching antigen is unknown. CDR3 length: 14 residues. Germline CDR1 reads SGHTA; CDR2 reads FQGTGA. Trimming removed 3 bases at V and 5 bases at J, with 13 bases between. These data come from a study of vaccination effects on CD4 cells after COVID-19. Study-wide results and limits: New vaccine-induced clones were the main type among post-vaccine spike-reactive clones in convalescents. Convalescent patients were scarce, and early post-infection timepoints were absent.

Isolation of CD4+ T cells took place after 10 days of culture. Repertoires were generated with immunoSEQ multiplex PCR, while TCRdb's copy carries only in-frame clones and drops some. The data contain tens of thousands of clones, about 69% of them singletons. The chain couples TRBV7-3 to TRBJ1-1; no definite D call. This specimen was CD4+ T cells from PBMCs cultured without peptide, taken before COVID-19 vaccination. The origin of this receptor is a human donor who had a prior SARS-CoV-2 infection. For the CDR3, the DNA is TGTGCCAGCAGCTTCGGCACGACGGGGACTGAAGCTTTCTTT. This gives the protein CASSFGTTGTEAFF.